A selection of T cell receptor beta chains follows, all from one sample in a study of somatic mutations in cytotoxic T cells in rheumatoid arthritis. The data were produced by immunoSEQ multiplex PCR, yet TCRdb's version contains in-frame clones alone and is incomplete. The table shows 15,000 or so clones, with approximately 82% occurring only once. The sample comprised CD8+ T cells sorted from blood. The receptors stem from a woman between 45 and 65 years old with rheumatoid arthritis. Both conserved end residues are part of each CDR3. The order of the fields is clone size, V gene, D gene, J gene, CDR3 DNA, CDR3 protein. The D gene is left open where the match is weak. Size is omitted from some rows. Given values are once, few, many or a class for expanded clones.

clone_size: -; v_call: TRBV5-4; d_call: -; j_call: TRBJ1-4; cdr3_nt: TGTGCCAGCAGCTTTGGGACACCAGCAACTAATGAAAAACTGTTTTTT; cdr3_aa: CASSFGTPATNEKLFF
clone_size: -; v_call: TRBV27; d_call: TRBD2; j_call: TRBJ2-3; cdr3_nt: TGTGCCAGCAGTTTATTGACGACTAGCGGGAGGTCGGATACGCAGTATTTT; cdr3_aa: CASSLLTTSGRSDTQYF
clone_size: once; v_call: TRBV4-1; d_call: -; j_call: TRBJ2-1; cdr3_nt: TGCGCCAGCAGCCAAGATGAGTCCCCATGGCAGTTCTTC; cdr3_aa: CASSQDESPWQFF
clone_size: -; v_call: TRBV27; d_call: -; j_call: TRBJ2-1; cdr3_nt: TGTGCCAGCAGTTTATACCCATCCTACAATGAGCAGTTCTTC; cdr3_aa: CASSLYPSYNEQFF
clone_size: -; v_call: TRBV6-5; d_call: TRBD1; j_call: TRBJ2-7; cdr3_nt: TGTGCCACCGCGGACAGGGGTTACGAGCAGTACTTC; cdr3_aa: CATADRGYEQYF
clone_size: -; v_call: TRBV6-6; d_call: -; j_call: TRBJ1-1; cdr3_nt: TGTGCCAGCAGTCCACAGCCAAGCGGAAACACTGAAGCTTTCTTT; cdr3_aa: CASSPQPSGNTEAFF
clone_size: once; v_call: TRBV4-1; d_call: -; j_call: TRBJ2-3; cdr3_nt: TGCGCCAGCAGCCAGGGGGGCGCCCTCGATACGCAGTATTTT; cdr3_aa: CASSQGGALDTQYF
clone_size: -; v_call: TRBV11-2; d_call: TRBD2; j_call: TRBJ2-5; cdr3_nt: TGTGCCAGCAGCTTAGGGGTAGCGGGAGTGGCAGAGACCCAGTACTTC; cdr3_aa: CASSLGVAGVAETQYF
clone_size: -; v_call: TRBV7-6; d_call: TRBD2; j_call: TRBJ2-3; cdr3_nt: TGTGCCAGCAGCCTTAGCGGGGGGGCCGCAGATACGCAGTATTTT; cdr3_aa: CASSLSGGAADTQYF
clone_size: -; v_call: TRBV4-3; d_call: -; j_call: TRBJ1-1; cdr3_nt: TGCGCCAGCAGCCAACTCGGACAGAACACTGAAGCTTTCTTT; cdr3_aa: CASSQLGQNTEAFF
clone_size: once; v_call: TRBV14; d_call: TRBD2; j_call: TRBJ2-3; cdr3_nt: TGTGCCAGCAGCCAAGATGGTCCTAGCGGGAGTGAAGATACGCAGTATTTT; cdr3_aa: CASSQDGPSGSEDTQYF
clone_size: -; v_call: TRBV9; d_call: -; j_call: TRBJ2-3; cdr3_nt: TGTGCCAGCAGCGCCCGCGGGGGCAGGGGAAAGTATTTT; cdr3_aa: CASSARGGRGKYF
clone_size: -; v_call: TRBV27; d_call: -; j_call: TRBJ1-2; cdr3_nt: TGTGCCAGCAGCCCGGACAAACGGGGCTACACCTTC; cdr3_aa: CASSPDKRGYTF
clone_size: -; v_call: TRBV7-6; d_call: -; j_call: TRBJ2-3; cdr3_nt: TGTGCCAGCAGCTTAGGGGGCAGTGATACGCAGTATTTT; cdr3_aa: CASSLGGSDTQYF
clone_size: -; v_call: TRBV27; d_call: -; j_call: TRBJ2-7; cdr3_nt: TGTGCCAGCAGGATAGCGGAGCCCTACGAGCAGTACTTC; cdr3_aa: CASRIAEPYEQYF
clone_size: once; v_call: TRBV10-3; d_call: -; j_call: TRBJ2-2; cdr3_nt: TGTGCCATCACCGCGGACACTTGGCCACGGGAGCTGTTTTTT; cdr3_aa: CAITADTWPRELFF
clone_size: -; v_call: TRBV4-1; d_call: -; j_call: TRBJ2-1; cdr3_nt: TGCGCCAGCAGCCAAGACCCCGGCGGGTTCGATGAGCAGTTCTTC; cdr3_aa: CASSQDPGGFDEQFF
clone_size: -; v_call: TRBV7-9; d_call: -; j_call: TRBJ2-7; cdr3_nt: TGTGCCAGCAGCTTAGGGCCCAACAGGAACCACGAGCAGTACTTC; cdr3_aa: CASSLGPNRNHEQYF
clone_size: -; v_call: TRBV28; d_call: -; j_call: TRBJ1-3; cdr3_nt: TGTGCCAGCAGTTGGGCCCACTCTGGAAACACCATATATTTT; cdr3_aa: CASSWAHSGNTIYF
clone_size: -; v_call: TRBV19; d_call: TRBD1; j_call: TRBJ2-3; cdr3_nt: TGTGCCAGTAGTATTGGGCTGGACAGGGGGCGGACAGATACGCAGTATTTT; cdr3_aa: CASSIGLDRGRTDTQYF
clone_size: -; v_call: TRBV13; d_call: TRBD1; j_call: TRBJ1-1; cdr3_nt: TGTGCCAGCAGCCAAGGAAGGGGGCCAGAAGCTTTCTTT; cdr3_aa: CASSQGRGPEAFF
clone_size: -; v_call: TRBV5-4; d_call: -; j_call: TRBJ1-2; cdr3_nt: TGTGCCAGCAGCTTCGGACCGGACGGCTACACCTTC; cdr3_aa: CASSFGPDGYTF
clone_size: medium-sized; v_call: TRBV5-6; d_call: -; j_call: TRBJ1-2; cdr3_nt: TGTGCCAGCAGCGACCAGACAGGCGATATAAACTATGGCTACACCTTC; cdr3_aa: CASSDQTGDINYGYTF
clone_size: -; v_call: TRBV13; d_call: -; j_call: TRBJ1-1; cdr3_nt: TGTGCCAGCAGCTTAGATGGGACTGAAGCTTTCTTT; cdr3_aa: CASSLDGTEAFF
clone_size: few; v_call: TRBV9; d_call: -; j_call: TRBJ2-2; cdr3_nt: TGTGCCAGCAGCGTAGTGTGGAACACCGGGGAGCTGTTTTTT; cdr3_aa: CASSVVWNTGELFF
clone_size: -; v_call: TRBV6-1; d_call: -; j_call: TRBJ1-2; cdr3_nt: TGTGCCAGCAGTGAAGCGAGGGGAGGGCTCCGATATGGCTACACCTTC; cdr3_aa: CASSEARGGLRYGYTF
clone_size: -; v_call: TRBV2; d_call: -; j_call: TRBJ2-7; cdr3_nt: TGTGCCAGCAGCCTAGCAGTCGAGCAGTACTTC; cdr3_aa: CASSLAVEQYF
clone_size: -; v_call: TRBV19; d_call: -; j_call: TRBJ2-1; cdr3_nt: TGTGCCAGTAGTGAAGACCCGAAATACAATGAGCAGTTCTTC; cdr3_aa: CASSEDPKYNEQFF
clone_size: -; v_call: TRBV5-4; d_call: TRBD2; j_call: TRBJ2-5; cdr3_nt: TGTGCCAGCAGCTTGGGCGGGAGGGGAGAGACCCAGTACTTC; cdr3_aa: CASSLGGRGETQYF
clone_size: -; v_call: TRBV6-1; d_call: -; j_call: TRBJ2-1; cdr3_nt: TGTGCCAGCAGTGCCCGGACAGAAGGGGAGCAGTTCTTC; cdr3_aa: CASSARTEGEQFF
clone_size: -; v_call: TRBV10-3; d_call: -; j_call: TRBJ1-1; cdr3_nt: TGTGCCATCAGGTTGGACACTGAAGCTTTCTTT; cdr3_aa: CAIRLDTEAFF
clone_size: -; v_call: TRBV7-9; d_call: TRBD2; j_call: TRBJ2-1; cdr3_nt: TGTGCCATACTAGCGCCGACCTGGGAGCAGTTCTTC; cdr3_aa: CAILAPTWEQFF
clone_size: -; v_call: TRBV6-5; d_call: -; j_call: TRBJ2-3; cdr3_nt: TGTGCCACCTCGGACAGAGGGGCAGATACGCAGTATTTT; cdr3_aa: CATSDRGADTQYF
clone_size: -; v_call: TRBV4-1; d_call: TRBD1; j_call: TRBJ2-1; cdr3_nt: TGCGCCAGCAGCCAAGATGGGGGACAGTGGATCTACAATGAGCAGTTCTTC; cdr3_aa: CASSQDGGQWIYNEQFF
clone_size: -; v_call: TRBV5-1; d_call: TRBD1; j_call: TRBJ2-7; cdr3_nt: TGCGCCAGCAGCTCGGGACAGGGAGCGGACGAGCAGTACTTC; cdr3_aa: CASSSGQGADEQYF
clone_size: -; v_call: TRBV14; d_call: -; j_call: TRBJ1-3; cdr3_nt: TGTGCCAGCAGCCAAGTTTTATGGGGGGACTCTGGAAACACCATATATTTT; cdr3_aa: CASSQVLWGDSGNTIYF
clone_size: -; v_call: TRBV6-6; d_call: TRBD1; j_call: TRBJ2-3; cdr3_nt: TGTGCCAGCAAGATGGACAGGGGGCTTCTTGCCGATACGCAGTATTTT; cdr3_aa: CASKMDRGLLADTQYF
clone_size: -; v_call: TRBV2; d_call: -; j_call: TRBJ1-3; cdr3_nt: TGTGCCAGCAGTGAGACCTACTCTGGAAACACCATATATTTT; cdr3_aa: CASSETYSGNTIYF
clone_size: -; v_call: TRBV14; d_call: TRBD1; j_call: TRBJ1-2; cdr3_nt: TGTGCCAGCAGCCAAGACCCACAGGGGGCAGAGGGCTACACCTTC; cdr3_aa: CASSQDPQGAEGYTF
clone_size: -; v_call: TRBV5-1; d_call: -; j_call: TRBJ2-7; cdr3_nt: TGCGCCAGCAGCTGGACGTCGAGCGCGACCTACGAGCAGTACTTC; cdr3_aa: CASSWTSSATYEQYF
clone_size: -; v_call: TRBV30; d_call: -; j_call: TRBJ2-3; cdr3_nt: TGTGCCTGGAGGGAACTCCAGGTCCCTCATTTT; cdr3_aa: CAWRELQVPHF
clone_size: few; v_call: TRBV19; d_call: TRBD1; j_call: TRBJ1-1; cdr3_nt: TGTGCCAGTAGTTGGACAGGGGGCGCAACCGAAGCTTTCTTT; cdr3_aa: CASSWTGGATEAFF
clone_size: -; v_call: TRBV2; d_call: TRBD2; j_call: TRBJ2-7; cdr3_nt: TGTGCCAGCAGTGCTAGCGGGAGCTATCGCTACGAGCAGTACTTC; cdr3_aa: CASSASGSYRYEQYF
clone_size: -; v_call: TRBV15; d_call: TRBD2; j_call: TRBJ2-2; cdr3_nt: TGTGCCACCAGCCCGGGACTAGCGGGGAGCACCGGGGAGCTGTTTTTT; cdr3_aa: CATSPGLAGSTGELFF
clone_size: medium-sized; v_call: TRBV5-1; d_call: -; j_call: TRBJ1-2; cdr3_nt: TGCGCCAGCAGTTGGGACAAGAGCTATGGCTACACCTTC; cdr3_aa: CASSWDKSYGYTF
clone_size: -; v_call: TRBV6-6; d_call: TRBD1; j_call: TRBJ1-5; cdr3_nt: TGTGCCAGCAGTCCACAGGGGGGGAATCAGCCCCAGCATTTT; cdr3_aa: CASSPQGGNQPQHF
clone_size: -; v_call: TRBV6-1; d_call: -; j_call: TRBJ2-7; cdr3_nt: TGTGCCAGCAGTGATTTTACGGGTCAGACCGGCTACGAGCAGTACTTC; cdr3_aa: CASSDFTGQTGYEQYF
clone_size: -; v_call: TRBV11-2; d_call: -; j_call: TRBJ2-7; cdr3_nt: TGTGCCAGCAGTTCTCGTGGCGGGGGCTTGTACGAGCAGTACTTC; cdr3_aa: CASSSRGGGLYEQYF
clone_size: once; v_call: TRBV9; d_call: -; j_call: TRBJ2-1; cdr3_nt: TGTGCCAGCAGCGACGCCGGGGGATACAATGAGCAGTTCTTC; cdr3_aa: CASSDAGGYNEQFF
clone_size: -; v_call: TRBV5-4; d_call: -; j_call: TRBJ2-6; cdr3_nt: TGTGCCAGCAGCTTCGATATACTAGGGGAGAAGGGTGGGGCCAACGTCCTGACTTTC; cdr3_aa: CASSFDILGEKGGANVLTF
clone_size: -; v_call: TRBV27; d_call: TRBD2; j_call: TRBJ2-1; cdr3_nt: TGTGCCAGCCGACTAGCGGACAATGAGCAGTTCTTC; cdr3_aa: CASRLADNEQFF
clone_size: -; v_call: TRBV7-9; d_call: -; j_call: TRBJ2-3; cdr3_nt: TGTGCCAGCAGCTTAAGCGTCACAGATACGCAGTATTTT; cdr3_aa: CASSLSVTDTQYF
clone_size: once; v_call: TRBV7-3; d_call: -; j_call: TRBJ2-2; cdr3_nt: TGTGCCAGCAGCCCACGGACGGATGACACCGGGGAGCTGTTTTTT; cdr3_aa: CASSPRTDDTGELFF
clone_size: medium-sized; v_call: TRBV27; d_call: -; j_call: TRBJ2-5; cdr3_nt: TGTGCCAGCAGTCGTCCAGGAGCACAAGAGACCCAGTACTTC; cdr3_aa: CASSRPGAQETQYF
clone_size: -; v_call: TRBV18; d_call: -; j_call: TRBJ2-3; cdr3_nt: TGTGCCAGCTCAGCGGCCGACCCAGATACGCAGTATTTT; cdr3_aa: CASSAADPDTQYF
clone_size: -; v_call: TRBV6-5; d_call: TRBD2; j_call: TRBJ2-7; cdr3_nt: TGTGCCAGCAGTCCCTGGGCTAGCGGGAGCTACGAGCAGTACTTC; cdr3_aa: CASSPWASGSYEQYF
clone_size: -; v_call: TRBV11-2; d_call: -; j_call: TRBJ1-3; cdr3_nt: TGTGCCAGCAGCTTAGATCCGGCAGCCTCTGGAAACACCATATATTTT; cdr3_aa: CASSLDPAASGNTIYF